This T cell receptor (beta chain) was captured in a study of shared clonotypes between healthy human individuals. Study results and caveats: Large depth notwithstanding, sorted-subset sequencing proved incomplete by rarefaction. The low donor count limited represented genetic and exposure-history diversity.

In regard to this clone: Its target is unknown.

Investigators spread the genomic DNA of each subset evenly over several immunoSEQ plates. The method was immunoSEQ multiplex PCR; TCRdb's version includes in-frame clones alone and lacks a portion of them. Of 1.6 million or so clones in the sample, around 98.5% were seen once. Everyone who donated was a Caucasian adult who lived in Nashville, Tennessee. Germline V gene data show CDR1 as MGHRA and CDR2 as YSYEKL. Deletions cut 5 bases from V and 1 base from J, with 10 bases between. The CDR3 is 14 amino acids. The source is a man under 40 in good health. The sample taken for sequencing was naive CD4+ T cells sorted from blood. The subset denotes: CD45RA+ positively selected. The chain combines TRBV4-1 with TRBJ2-3, with D perhaps TRBD2 (5 bases). The CDR3 is CASSNPAGTDTQYF. The CDR3 DNA sequence: TGCGCCAGCAGCAATCCAGCGGGCACAGATACGCAGTATTTT.